Presented here are 29 T cell receptor beta chains from one specimen sequenced in a study of blood T cell repertoires in COVID-19. Some clones are missing from TCRdb's copy, which holds only in-frame ones; the method was immunoSEQ multiplex PCR. The table has about 140,000 clones, 84% seen once. Sequencing used peripheral blood. Receptor source: a young man with COVID-19, enrolled during active disease.

The chain employs TRBV6-1 and TRBJ2-7; the D gene is possibly TRBD2 (6 bases). The germline CDR1 and CDR2 sequences are MNHNS and SASEGT. V was clipped by 0 bases and J by 6 bases, with 9 bases between them. The CDR3 runs to 13 residues. The CDR3 sequence: CASSEARGIEQYF. The CDR3 nucleotides read TGTGCCAGCAGTGAAGCGCGGGGAATCGAGCAGTACTTC.

V gene TRBV28 combines with J gene TRBJ2-7; weak D call: TRBD2 (6 bases). Germline V gene sequence: CDR1 MDHEN, CDR2 SYDVKM. V dropped 5 bases and J dropped 2 bases, with 16 bases sitting between them. The CDR3 covers 15 residues. The CDR3 sequence is CASSPTGLLTYEQYF. The CDR3, as DNA: TGTGCCAGCAGTCCGACGGGACTCCTAACCTACGAGCAGTACTTC.

This clone was counted a single time. The chain recombines TRBV12-3 or TRBV12-4 with TRBJ2-7, with a possible D match to TRBD1 (6 bases). The CDR3 is 13 amino acids. V was shortened by 1 base and J by 7 bases, with 11 bases between the two germline ends. This CDR3 is CASSLGGRGEQYF. CDR3 coding DNA: TGTGCCAGCAGTTTAGGGGGGCGAGGAGAGCAGTACTTC.

The chain uses TRBV7-8 and TRBJ1-2; the match to TRBD1 covers 10 bases. Per germline, CDR1 SGHVS and CDR2 FQNEAQ. The CDR3 is 16 amino acids. V shed 3 bases, J shed 7 bases, and the junction held 11 bases outside the gene matches. The DNA for the CDR3 is TGTGCCAGCAGCTTTGTGGACAGGGGGTCACAAGCTGGCTACACCTTC. Translated, it gives CASSFVDRGSQAGYTF.

Comment on this clone: Other DNA sequences from this sample encode an identical CDR3 as well. The chain joins TRBV29-1 to TRBJ1-3, with D unresolved. Germline loops: CDR1 SQVTM, CDR2 ANQGSEA. This CDR3 has 13 residues. V lost 1 base to trimming and J lost 3 bases, with 7 bases between them. The DNA for the CDR3 is TGCAGCGTTGAAGCAGGTGGTGGAAACACCATATATTTT. Residues: CSVEAGGGNTIYF.

A remark on this clone: The sample contains more than one DNA sequence encoding this CDR3. CDR3 residues: CASSGGGSSYNEQFF. CDR3 DNA sequence: TGTGCCAGCAGCGGAGGCGGGAGTTCCTACAATGAGCAGTTCTTC. V is TRBV9 and J is TRBJ2-1; TRBD2 agrees at 7 bases. The junction had 4 bases not matched to a gene; V was cut back by 3 bases and J by 1 base. CDR1 and CDR2 from the germline V gene are SGDLS and YYNGEE. This CDR3 comprises 15 residues.

This chain joins TRBV10-1 and TRBJ1-1, with a tentative D call TRBD1 (5 bases). V gave up 6 bases and J gave up 2 bases, with 10 bases separating them. Germline lookup yields CDR1 WNHNN and CDR2 SYGVQD (reference sequence). This CDR3 spans 13 amino acids. The CDR3 DNA reads TGCGCCAGCAGCCCGACAGCAAACACTGAAGCTTTCTTT. Protein product: CASSPTANTEAFF.

This chain links TRBV10-3 with TRBJ1-4; D unresolved. Trimming removed 11 bases from V and 7 bases from J, with 20 bases in between. The CDR3 runs to 14 residues. Per germline, CDR1 ENHRY and CDR2 SYGVKD. In DNA, the CDR3 is TGTGCCGTTAGAGCCCGGGAGGCCCCTGAAAAACTGTTTTTT. The encoded protein is CAVRAREAPEKLFF.

On this clone: The junction and the germline gene differ at one end; a read error may be behind it. The DNA of the CDR3 is TGTGCCAGCAGGGACAGGGAGACCTCCTTT. Translating it yields CASRDRETSF. The rearrangement uses TRBV6-5 and TRBJ1-1, with TRBD1 matching 8 bases. The CDR3 is 10 amino acids. Germline-derived CDR1 and CDR2 are MNHEY and SVGAGI.

V and J are TRBV28 and TRBJ2-7; 10 bases align to TRBD2. Germline V gene sequence: CDR1 MDHEN, CDR2 SYDVKM. CDR3 length: 14 amino acids. The V and J ends lost 6 bases and 1 base, in that order; junction bases with no gene match: 3. The CDR3 DNA is TGTGCCAGCAGGGTACTAGCGGGGTCCTACGAGCAGTACTTC. Translation gives CASRVLAGSYEQYF.

The chain is built from TRBV5-1 and TRBJ2-1, with TRBD1 identical over 10 bases. The CDR3 contains 13 residues. Germline CDR1 is SGHRS and CDR2 is YFSETQ. J gave up 10 bases and V 6 bases, and 7 bases lay outside the gene matches. The CDR3 region is CASTPTGGLEQFF. The CDR3 coding sequence is TGCGCCAGCACCCCGACAGGGGGCTTAGAGCAGTTCTTC. The variable domain in full, with the rest retrieved from reference TRBV5-1 and TRBJ2-1, is KAGVTQTPRYLIKTRGQQVTLSCSPISGHRSVSWYQQTPGQGLQFLFEYFSETQRNKGNFPGRFSGRQFSNSRSEMNVSTLELGDSALYLCASTPTGGLEQFFGPGTRLTVL.

The chain combines TRBV7-2 with TRBJ1-1; TRBD1 matches 7 bases. The length of the CDR3 is 15 residues. V dropped 0 bases and J dropped 11; count of bases not matched to a gene: 12. The germline gives CDR1 SGHTA, CDR2 FQGNSA. Written as DNA, the CDR3 is TGTGCCAGCAGCTTAGCCAGACTCCTACAGGGACAGGCTTTCTTT. Protein: CASSLARLLQGQAFF.

The chain links TRBV9 to TRBJ1-5; maybe TRBD1 (6 bases). V was clipped by 4 bases and J by 6 bases, with 17 bases between them. The length of the CDR3 is 15 residues. Per germline, CDR1 SGDLS and CDR2 YYNGEE. CDR3 nucleotides: TGTGCCAGCAGCCCCGTAGGGGGTGTCGGTCAGCCCCAGCATTTT. This translates into CASSPVGGVGQPQHF.

The chain uses TRBV20-1 and TRBJ1-1; no clear D. Germline V lookup: CDR1 DFQATT, CDR2 SNEGSKA (reference sequence). CDR3 length: 11 amino acids. The V gene lost 7 bases and the J gene lost 3 bases, with 9 bases spanning the gap. The CDR3: CSVWRDTEAFF. CDR3 sequence (DNA): TGCAGTGTCTGGCGGGACACTGAAGCTTTCTTT.

This chain links TRBV4-1 with TRBJ1-1; a weak D match, TRBD1 (5 bases). Germline V gives CDR1 MGHRA, CDR2 YSYEKL. The CDR3 contains 15 residues. With 2 bases removed from V and 2 bases from J, the gap between germline ends came to 12 bases. The CDR3 coding sequence is TGCGCCAGCAGCCAAATAGACAGACTCAACACTGAAGCTTTCTTT. This encodes CASSQIDRLNTEAFF.

This chain joins TRBV4-2 and TRBJ1-1; no firm D call. Deletions cut 0 bases from V and 8 bases from J, with 13 bases between. The CDR3 has 14 residues. CDR1 and CDR2 (germline): LGHNA, YNFKEQ. CDR3 sequence (DNA): TGTGCCAGCAGCCAAGATGTGAGGGAAACAGAAGCTTTCTTT. Translation: CASSQDVRETEAFF.

The V call is TRBV12-5, the J call TRBJ2-7; D perhaps matches TRBD2 (5 bases). CDR3 length: 13 amino acids. CDR1 LGHNT and CDR2 FRNRAP come from the germline V gene. V was clipped by 3 bases and J by 1 base, with 7 bases between them. The CDR3 spells CASGLSGSYEQYF. The CDR3 DNA follows: TGTGCTAGTGGTTTATCGGGGTCCTACGAGCAGTACTTC.

The table lists this clone with a few counts. The chain employs TRBV28 and TRBJ2-5, with TRBD1 matching 7 bases. The germline V gene encodes CDR1 MDHEN and CDR2 SYDVKM. V lost 7 bases, J lost 5 bases, and 16 bases stayed unmatched. This CDR3 is built from 16 residues. CDR3 sequence (DNA): TGTGCCAGCAATCCCACCGGGACAGAGAATTCGGAGACCCAGTACTTC. This encodes CASNPTGTENSETQYF. The full variable domain, rest sourced from reference TRBV28 and TRBJ2-5, is DVKVTQSSRYLVKRTGEKVFLECVQDMDHENMFWYRQDPGLGLRLIYFSYDVKMKEKGDIPEGYSVSREKKERFSLILESASTNQTSMYLCASNPTGTENSETQYFGPGTRLLVL.

V and J are TRBV13 and TRBJ2-7, with unresolved D. Germline values: CDR1 PRHDT, CDR2 FYEKMQ (reference sequence). The length of the CDR3 is 14 residues. Trimming cost V 5 bases and J 2 bases, with 13 bases left between them. Written as DNA, the CDR3 is TGTGCCAGCAGCGGTCTAACAGCAGCCTACGAGCAGTACTTC. Translation gives CASSGLTAAYEQYF.

CDR3 sequence: CASSRTSSYNEQFF. As DNA, the CDR3 is TGTGCCAGCAGTCGGACTAGCAGCTACAATGAGCAGTTCTTC. This sequence joins TRBV5-6 and TRBJ2-1; 8 bases line up with TRBD2. Germline V CDR1 and CDR2: SGHDT, YYEEEE. The CDR3 covers 14 residues. The V and J ends lost 5 bases and 3 bases, in that order; junction bases with no gene match: 4.

The V gene is TRBV2, the J gene TRBJ2-6, with 7 positions matching TRBD2. Per germline, CDR1 SNHLY and CDR2 FYNNEI. V was pared by 8 bases and J by 2 bases, with 6 bases of the junction left unmatched. The CDR3 has 15 amino acids. The CDR3 here is CASRGEGTGANVLTF. In DNA, the CDR3 is TGTGCCAGCCGAGGGGAGGGGACTGGGGCCAACGTCCTGACTTTC.

The chain recombines TRBV30 with TRBJ1-2, with a tentative D call TRBD1 (5 bases). The V and J ends lost 8 bases and 5 bases respectively, with 21 bases between them. Per germline, CDR1 GTSNPN and CDR2 SVGIG (reference sequence). CDR3 length equals 14 residues. The CDR3 sequence is CAVPSGAATYGYTF. The CDR3, as DNA: TGTGCCGTACCCAGCGGGGCCGCTACTTATGGCTACACCTTC.

This rearrangement joins TRBV2 to TRBJ1-5; TRBD1 matches 10 bases. V was clipped by 6 bases and J by 6 bases; unmatched bases: 8. CDR3 length: 15 residues. Per germline, CDR1 SNHLY and CDR2 FYNNEI. The CDR3 sequence is CASSVGQGEGQPQHF. The DNA of the CDR3 is TGTGCCAGCAGCGTCGGACAGGGGGAGGGTCAGCCCCAGCATTTT.

The CDR3 is CASSFAGNEQYF. The CDR3 DNA sequence: TGCGCCAGCAGCTTTGCAGGGAACGAGCAGTACTTC. This chain uses TRBV5-1 with TRBJ2-7; a possible D gene is TRBD1 (5 bases). This CDR3 is 12 amino acids long. Deletions cut 2 bases from V and 5 bases from J, with 8 bases between. Germline V CDR1 and CDR2: SGHRS, YFSETQ.

This chain joins TRBV27 and TRBJ2-7; weak D call: TRBD2 (7 bases). The CDR3 is made up of 14 amino acids. V was cut by 5 bases and J by 4 bases, with 15 bases left in between. Per the germline V gene, CDR1 is MNHEY and CDR2 is SMNVEV (reference sequence). CDR3 sequence: CASSVDGGPYEQYF. CDR3 in DNA: TGTGCCAGCAGTGTGGACGGGGGGCCATACGAGCAGTACTTC.

The chain recombines TRBV2 with TRBJ1-4; D possibly corresponds to TRBD1 (6 bases). V lost 7 bases and J 5 bases, leaving 11 bases between the germline ends. The CDR3 spans 13 residues. Germline V gene sequence: CDR1 SNHLY, CDR2 FYNNEI. CDR3 sequence reads: CASIGQINEKLFF. In DNA, the CDR3 is TGTGCCAGCATCGGACAGATCAATGAAAAACTGTTTTTT.

This chain uses TRBV30 with TRBJ2-7; D gene uncertain. Germline CDR1 and CDR2: GTSNPN and SVGIG (reference sequence). This CDR3 spans 11 amino acids. V lost 7 bases, J lost 3 bases, and 10 bases lay in between. The CDR3 sequence: CALYGGYEQYF. In DNA form, the CDR3 reads TGTGCCTTATATGGCGGCTACGAGCAGTACTTC.

CDR3 DNA: TGTGCCAGCAGTACCCACAGGGGGTTCTATGGCTACACCTTC. Amino acids: CASSTHRGFYGYTF. The V call is TRBV28, the J call TRBJ1-2, with 8 positions matching TRBD1. CDR3 length equals 14 residues. The germline CDR1 and CDR2 sequences are MDHEN and SYDVKM. V lost 5 bases to trimming and J lost 4 bases; unmatched junction nucleotides: 6.

This chain joins TRBV10-2 and TRBJ2-3; TRBD2 matches at 8 bases. CDR1 is WSHSY and CDR2 is SAAADI in the germline V gene. The CDR3 runs to 15 residues. The trim removed 3 bases at V and 5 bases at J, leaving 7 bases unmatched. CDR3 sequence reads: CASSEWAGGGDTQYF. The CDR3 DNA reads as TGCGCCAGCAGTGAATGGGCGGGAGGAGGAGATACGCAGTATTTT.